Sequencing of this T cell receptor beta chain was carried out in a study of shared clonotypes between healthy human individuals. Across the whole study: A couple of female and a few male donors aged 18 to 49 were enrolled.

Every immunoSEQ plate was one replicate of a subset's evenly spread DNA. Sequencing used immunoSEQ multiplex PCR; TCRdb keeps in-frame clones, though not all of them. This sample has some 2.1 million clones; about 95% occur once, and the top ten carry around 0.13%. This sequence originates from a man younger than 30 in good health. Material for sequencing was naive CD4+ T cells sorted from blood. Subset indicated: CD45RA+ positively selected.

The CDR3 sequence: CASSAGQGPYEQYF. CDR3 in DNA: TGTGCCAGCAGCGCGGGACAGGGTCCCTACGAGCAGTACTTC. The chain uses TRBV25-1 and TRBJ2-7, with 9 positions matching TRBD1. With V trimmed by 6 bases and J by 2 bases, 5 bases remained unmatched. CDR1 is MGHDK and CDR2 is SYGVNS in the germline V gene. The CDR3 extends over 14 amino acids.